The clone carrying this T cell receptor (beta chain) was recorded a few times. Its antigen is unidentified. Method: immunoSEQ multiplex PCR; TCRdb's copy keeps in-frame clones and lacks some. Of some 55,000 clones in the sample, more than 75% were seen once. The entry originates in a study of lymphopenia after photon versus proton radiotherapy. The length of the CDR3 is 16 residues. Looked up from germline, CDR1 is SEHNR and CDR2 is FQNEAQ (reference sequence). Trimming removed 1 base from V and 8 bases from J, with 17 bases in between. Findings of the study overall: Photon-treated patients lost naive T cells and TCR diversity; proton-treated stayed stable. Post-nadir TCR diversity decline inversely tracked overall survival among those who died. Post-nadir diversity loss with photons came from oligoclonal expansion, particularly CD8+ Temra cells.

The source material was peripheral blood, sampled from a patient treated with photon-based radiotherapy. This receptor was taken from a man aged 40-55 years with gastric cancer. This rearrangement joins TRBV7-9 to TRBJ1-4; weak D call: TRBD1 (5 bases). CDR3 sequence reads: CASSLGRDSRGEKLFF. The CDR3 DNA is TGTGCCAGCAGCTTAGGCAGAGACTCTCGGGGGGAAAAACTGTTTTTT.